This is a list of T cell receptor beta chains from one sample in a study of cytotoxic CD8 clonotypes in ibrutinib-treated CLL. Sequenced by immunoSEQ multiplex PCR; TCRdb stores in-frame clones only, minus some. The table lists 55,000 to 60,000 clones, 50% to 70% of them singletons, with 20% to 30% in the top ten. Specimen: PBMCs, collected at disease progression, from a patient treated with ibrutinib. The origin of the receptors is a human donor with chronic lymphocytic leukemia. Both conserved end residues are part of each CDR3. The order of the fields is CDR3 protein, CDR3 DNA, D gene, V gene, clone size, J gene. The D gene is left open where the match is weak. The size entry is marked missing in some rows and otherwise reads once, few, many or a size class.

CDR3aa: CAYPGRRENEAFF
CDR3nt: TGTGCCTACCCGGGCCGGCGGGAGAATGAAGCTTTCTTT
d_gene: .
v_gene: TRBV30
abundance: .
j_gene: TRBJ1-1

CDR3aa: CASSLAPGTGIREQFF
CDR3nt: TGTGCCAGCAGCTTAGCGCCCGGGACAGGGATTCGGGAGCAGTTCTTC
d_gene: TRBD1
v_gene: TRBV7-2
abundance: .
j_gene: TRBJ2-1

CDR3aa: CASRPGQAYQPQHF
CDR3nt: TGTGCCAGCAGGCCGGGACAGGCTTATCAGCCCCAGCATTTT
d_gene: TRBD1
v_gene: TRBV28
abundance: .
j_gene: TRBJ1-5

CDR3aa: CASILYQGVGTEAFF
CDR3nt: TGTGCCAGCATCCTCTATCAGGGAGTCGGCACTGAAGCTTTCTTT
d_gene: .
v_gene: TRBV7-9
abundance: .
j_gene: TRBJ1-1

CDR3aa: CATSGTSLREQFF
CDR3nt: TGTGCCACCAGCGGGACTAGTCTTCGTGAGCAGTTCTTC
d_gene: TRBD2
v_gene: TRBV15
abundance: .
j_gene: TRBJ2-1

CDR3aa: CASSAGRNTEAFF
CDR3nt: TGTGCCAGCAGTGCCGGGAGGAACACTGAAGCTTTCTTT
d_gene: .
v_gene: TRBV2
abundance: few
j_gene: TRBJ1-1

CDR3aa: CASSLHRLAGGLSYEQYF
CDR3nt: TGTGCCAGCAGCTTACATCGACTAGCGGGGGGGCTTTCCTACGAGCAGTACTTC
d_gene: TRBD2
v_gene: TRBV7-8
abundance: .
j_gene: TRBJ2-7

CDR3aa: CASSSSGGSYNEQFF
CDR3nt: TGTGCCAGCAGTTCAAGCGGGGGCTCCTACAATGAGCAGTTCTTC
d_gene: TRBD2
v_gene: TRBV7-6
abundance: .
j_gene: TRBJ2-1

CDR3aa: CASSHGTGVGEQYF
CDR3nt: TGCGCCAGCAGCCACGGGACAGGGGTCGGCGAGCAGTACTTC
d_gene: TRBD1
v_gene: TRBV4-1
abundance: .
j_gene: TRBJ2-7

CDR3aa: CASSVQGGGYTF
CDR3nt: TGTGCCAGCAGTGTACAGGGGGGTGGCTACACCTTC
d_gene: TRBD1
v_gene: TRBV28
abundance: .
j_gene: TRBJ1-2

CDR3aa: CASDGQGEAFF
CDR3nt: TGTGCCAGCGATGGACAGGGTGAAGCTTTCTTT
d_gene: TRBD1
v_gene: TRBV25-1
abundance: .
j_gene: TRBJ1-1

CDR3aa: CAWSMGSGGNEKLFF
CDR3nt: TGTGCCTGGAGTATGGGCTCTGGAGGTAATGAAAAACTGTTTTTT
d_gene: .
v_gene: TRBV30
abundance: few
j_gene: TRBJ1-4

CDR3aa: CASSLLAGEWVETQYF
CDR3nt: TGCGCCAGCAGCTTGTTAGCAGGGGAGTGGGTAGAGACCCAGTACTTC
d_gene: .
v_gene: TRBV5-1
abundance: few
j_gene: TRBJ2-5

CDR3aa: CSVGGDEQFF
CDR3nt: TGCAGCGTTGGTGGGGATGAGCAGTTCTTC
d_gene: .
v_gene: TRBV29-1
abundance: few
j_gene: TRBJ2-1

CDR3aa: CAWNLGARTEAFF
CDR3nt: TGTGCCTGGAATCTGGGGGCAAGGACTGAAGCTTTCTTT
d_gene: .
v_gene: TRBV30
abundance: .
j_gene: TRBJ1-1

CDR3aa: CASSELAGLGEQYF
CDR3nt: TGTGCCAGCAGTGAATTAGCGGGATTGGGCGAGCAGTACTTC
d_gene: TRBD2
v_gene: TRBV6-1
abundance: .
j_gene: TRBJ2-7

CDR3aa: CASSPARRAAGNTIYF
CDR3nt: TGTGCCAGCAGCCCCGCTCGCAGGGCGGCTGGAAACACCATATATTTT
d_gene: .
v_gene: TRBV7-2
abundance: .
j_gene: TRBJ1-3

CDR3aa: CATSRDRAYQETQYF
CDR3nt: TGTGCCACCAGCAGAGATAGGGCTTATCAAGAGACCCAGTACTTC
d_gene: .
v_gene: TRBV15
abundance: .
j_gene: TRBJ2-5

CDR3aa: CASSAWGGAYEQYF
CDR3nt: TGTGCCAGCAGCGCCTGGGGGGGGGCCTACGAGCAGTACTTC
d_gene: TRBD2
v_gene: TRBV7-2
abundance: .
j_gene: TRBJ2-7

CDR3aa: CASRVDYTEAFF
CDR3nt: TGCGCCAGCAGGGTCGATTACACTGAAGCTTTCTTT
d_gene: .
v_gene: TRBV5-1
abundance: few
j_gene: TRBJ1-1

CDR3aa: CASTGQGGLEQYF
CDR3nt: TGTGCCAGCACAGGGCAGGGCGGGCTCGAGCAGTACTTC
d_gene: .
v_gene: TRBV7-9
abundance: .
j_gene: TRBJ2-7

CDR3aa: CASSVTSGSSYNEQFF
CDR3nt: TGTGCCAGCAGCGTAACTAGCGGGAGCTCCTACAATGAGCAGTTCTTC
d_gene: TRBD2
v_gene: TRBV9
abundance: .
j_gene: TRBJ2-1

CDR3aa: CASGRDYEQYF
CDR3nt: TGTGCCAGCGGCAGGGACTACGAGCAGTACTTC
d_gene: .
v_gene: TRBV9
abundance: .
j_gene: TRBJ2-7

CDR3aa: CASSLQGPGQPQHF
CDR3nt: TGTGCCAGCTCACTACAGGGCCCTGGTCAGCCCCAGCATTTT
d_gene: .
v_gene: TRBV18
abundance: few
j_gene: TRBJ1-5

CDR3aa: CAWRRDRGAGNTIYF
CDR3nt: TGTGCCTGGAGGCGGGACAGGGGGGCTGGAAACACCATATATTTT
d_gene: TRBD1
v_gene: TRBV30
abundance: few
j_gene: TRBJ1-3

CDR3aa: CASSSGLAVYEQYF
CDR3nt: TGCGCCAGCAGCTCGGGACTAGCGGTCTACGAGCAGTACTTC
d_gene: TRBD2
v_gene: TRBV5-1
abundance: few
j_gene: TRBJ2-7

CDR3aa: CASSLDRGDTEAFF
CDR3nt: TGTGCCAGTAGTCTAGACAGGGGGGACACTGAAGCTTTCTTT
d_gene: TRBD1
v_gene: TRBV19
abundance: many
j_gene: TRBJ1-1

CDR3aa: CASSVPDFYEQYF
CDR3nt: TGTGCCAGCAGCGTCCCGGACTTTTACGAGCAGTACTTC
d_gene: .
v_gene: TRBV9
abundance: .
j_gene: TRBJ2-7

CDR3aa: CASSFSGSLNTGELFF
CDR3nt: TGCGCCAGCAGCTTTAGCGGGAGTTTGAACACCGGGGAGCTGTTTTTT
d_gene: TRBD2
v_gene: TRBV5-1
abundance: once
j_gene: TRBJ2-2

CDR3aa: CASSFYTGELFF
CDR3nt: TGTGCCAGCAGCTTCTACACCGGGGAGCTGTTTTTT
d_gene: .
v_gene: TRBV7-8
abundance: few
j_gene: TRBJ2-2

CDR3aa: CASRISYRDTEAFF
CDR3nt: TGTGCCAGCAGAATTTCCTACAGGGACACTGAAGCTTTCTTT
d_gene: .
v_gene: TRBV28
abundance: few
j_gene: TRBJ1-1